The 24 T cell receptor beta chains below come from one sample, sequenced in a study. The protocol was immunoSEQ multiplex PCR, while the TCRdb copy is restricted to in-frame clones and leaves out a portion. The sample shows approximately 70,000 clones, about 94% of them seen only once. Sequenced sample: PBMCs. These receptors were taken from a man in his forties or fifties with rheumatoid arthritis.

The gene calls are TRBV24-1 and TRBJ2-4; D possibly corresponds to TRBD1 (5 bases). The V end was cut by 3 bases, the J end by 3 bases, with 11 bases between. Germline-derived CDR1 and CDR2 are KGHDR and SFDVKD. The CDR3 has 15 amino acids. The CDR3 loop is CATSDPGFDKNIQYF. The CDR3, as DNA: TGTGCCACCAGTGATCCAGGGTTTGACAAAAACATTCAGTACTTC.

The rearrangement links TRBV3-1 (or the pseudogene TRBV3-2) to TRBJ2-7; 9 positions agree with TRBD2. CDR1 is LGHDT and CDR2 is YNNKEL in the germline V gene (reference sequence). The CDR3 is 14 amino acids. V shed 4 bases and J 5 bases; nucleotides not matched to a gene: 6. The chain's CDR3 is CASSPLAGPHEQYF. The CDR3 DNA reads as TGTGCCAGCAGCCCTCTAGCGGGACCCCACGAGCAGTACTTC.

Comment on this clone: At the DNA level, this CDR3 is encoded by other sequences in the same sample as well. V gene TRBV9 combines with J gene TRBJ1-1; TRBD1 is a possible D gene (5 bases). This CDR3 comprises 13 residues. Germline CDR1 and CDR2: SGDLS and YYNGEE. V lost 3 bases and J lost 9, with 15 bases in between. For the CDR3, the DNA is TGTGCCAGCAGCGGTGCCCCCTCAGGGAAAGCTTTCTTT. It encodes CASSGAPSGKAFF. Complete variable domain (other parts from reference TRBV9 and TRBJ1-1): DSGVTQTPKHLITATGQRVTLRCSPRSGDLSVYWYQQSLDQGLQFLIQYYNGEERAKGNILERFSAQQFPDLHSELNLSSLELGDSALYFCASSGAPSGKAFFGQGTRLTVV.

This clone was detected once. CDR3 nucleotides: TGTGCCAGCTTGGGGGGCACTGAAGCTTTCTTT. Residues: CASLGGTEAFF. This rearrangement joins TRBV6-5 to TRBJ1-1; the D gene is possibly TRBD1 (5 bases). Germline lookup yields CDR1 MNHEY and CDR2 SVGAGI. V was trimmed by 8 bases and J by 4 bases, leaving 8 bases between them. The CDR3 extends over 11 amino acids.

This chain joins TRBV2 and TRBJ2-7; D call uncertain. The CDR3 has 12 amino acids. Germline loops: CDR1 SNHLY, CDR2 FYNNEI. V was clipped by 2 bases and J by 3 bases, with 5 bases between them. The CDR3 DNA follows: TGTGCCAGCAGTGAACTAGGCTACGAGCAGTACTTC. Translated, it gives CASSELGYEQYF.

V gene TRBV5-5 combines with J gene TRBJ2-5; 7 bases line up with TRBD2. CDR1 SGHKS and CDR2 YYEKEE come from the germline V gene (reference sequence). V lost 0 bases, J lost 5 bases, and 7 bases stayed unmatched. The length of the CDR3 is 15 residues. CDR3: CASSLGPGGEETQYF. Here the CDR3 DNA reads TGTGCCAGCAGCTTGGGTCCGGGGGGAGAGGAGACCCAGTACTTC.

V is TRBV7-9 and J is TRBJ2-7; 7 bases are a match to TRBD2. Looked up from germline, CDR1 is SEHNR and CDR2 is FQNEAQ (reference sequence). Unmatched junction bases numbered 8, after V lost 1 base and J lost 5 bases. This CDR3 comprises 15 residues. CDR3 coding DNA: TGTGCCAGCAGCTTAGTAGGCGGGAGCCCCAACGAGCAGTACTTC. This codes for CASSLVGGSPNEQYF.

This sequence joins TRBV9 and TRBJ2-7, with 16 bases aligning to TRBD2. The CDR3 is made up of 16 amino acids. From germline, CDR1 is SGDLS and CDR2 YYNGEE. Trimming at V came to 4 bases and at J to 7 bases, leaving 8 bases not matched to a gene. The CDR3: CASSPGTSGGGGEQYF. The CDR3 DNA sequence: TGTGCCAGCAGCCCAGGGACTAGCGGGGGGGGAGGAGAGCAGTACTTC. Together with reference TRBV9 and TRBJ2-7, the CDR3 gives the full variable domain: DSGVTQTPKHLITATGQRVTLRCSPRSGDLSVYWYQQSLDQGLQFLIQYYNGEERAKGNILERFSAQQFPDLHSELNLSSLELGDSALYFCASSPGTSGGGGEQYFGPGTRLTVT.

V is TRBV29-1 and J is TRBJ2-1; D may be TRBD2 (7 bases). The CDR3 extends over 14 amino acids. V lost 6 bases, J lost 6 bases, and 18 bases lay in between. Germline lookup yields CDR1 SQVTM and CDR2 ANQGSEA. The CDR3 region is CSVRGGDTSNEQFF. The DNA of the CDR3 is TGCAGCGTCAGAGGGGGGGACACCTCCAATGAGCAGTTCTTC.

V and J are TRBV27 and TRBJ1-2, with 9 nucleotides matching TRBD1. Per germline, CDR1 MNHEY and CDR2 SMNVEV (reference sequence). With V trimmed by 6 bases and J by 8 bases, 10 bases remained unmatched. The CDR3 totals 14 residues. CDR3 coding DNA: TGTGCCAGCAGACCACCGGACAGGGGACGGGGCTACACCTTC. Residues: CASRPPDRGRGYTF.

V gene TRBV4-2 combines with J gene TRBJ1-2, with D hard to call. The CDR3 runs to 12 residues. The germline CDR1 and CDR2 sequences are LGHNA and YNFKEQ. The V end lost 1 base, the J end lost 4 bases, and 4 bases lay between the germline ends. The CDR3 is CASSQGAYGYTF. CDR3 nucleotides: TGTGCCAGCAGCCAAGGGGCCTATGGCTACACCTTC.

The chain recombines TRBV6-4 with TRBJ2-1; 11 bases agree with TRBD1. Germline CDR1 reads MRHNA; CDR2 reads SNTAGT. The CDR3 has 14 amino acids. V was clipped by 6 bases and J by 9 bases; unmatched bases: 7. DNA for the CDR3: TGTGCCAGCAGCTCCGGGACAGGGGGACTTGAGCAGTTCTTC. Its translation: CASSSGTGGLEQFF.

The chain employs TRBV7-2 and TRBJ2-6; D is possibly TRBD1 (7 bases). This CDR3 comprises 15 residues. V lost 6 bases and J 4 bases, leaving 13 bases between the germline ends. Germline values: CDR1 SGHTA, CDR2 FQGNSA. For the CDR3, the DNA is TGTGCCAGCAGTAACAGGGGAGGCGGGGCCAACGTCCTGACTTTC. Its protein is CASSNRGGGANVLTF.

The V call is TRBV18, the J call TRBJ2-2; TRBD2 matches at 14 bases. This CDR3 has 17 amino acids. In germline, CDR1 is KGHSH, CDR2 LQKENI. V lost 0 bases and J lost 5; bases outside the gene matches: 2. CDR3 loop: CASSPPGLAGGTGELFF. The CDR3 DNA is TGTGCCAGCTCACCACCCGGACTAGCGGGAGGTACCGGGGAGCTGTTTTTT.

CDR3 loop: CASTLEQGRNQPQHF. The DNA for the CDR3 is TGTGCCAGCACCCTCGAACAGGGTCGGAATCAGCCCCAGCATTTT. The chain has TRBV2 and TRBJ1-5, with TRBD1 as a possible D gene (6 bases). This CDR3 spans 15 amino acids. Germline CDR1 reads SNHLY; CDR2 reads FYNNEI. V was trimmed by 7 bases and J by 4 bases, leaving 17 bases between them.

In DNA, the CDR3 is TGCGCCAGCAGTGAAGGACTTAACTATGGCTACACCTTC. It translates to CASSEGLNYGYTF. V is TRBV10-2 and J is TRBJ1-2; D is ambiguous. Trimming cost V 3 bases and J 1 base, with 6 bases left between them. From germline, CDR1 is WSHSY and CDR2 SAAADI. The CDR3 extends over 13 amino acids.

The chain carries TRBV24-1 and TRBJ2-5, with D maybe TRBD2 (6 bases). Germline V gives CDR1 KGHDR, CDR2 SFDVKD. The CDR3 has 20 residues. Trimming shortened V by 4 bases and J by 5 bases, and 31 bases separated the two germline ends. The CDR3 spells CATSEAPGLDPSRPGETQYF. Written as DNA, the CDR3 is TGTGCCACCAGTGAGGCACCGGGACTGGACCCTTCCCGGCCCGGGGAGACCCAGTACTTC.

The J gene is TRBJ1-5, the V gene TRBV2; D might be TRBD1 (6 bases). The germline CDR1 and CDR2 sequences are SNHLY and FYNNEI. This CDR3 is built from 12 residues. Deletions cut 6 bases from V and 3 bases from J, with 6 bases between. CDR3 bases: TGTGCCAGCAGGGGGGCCAATCAGCCCCAGCATTTT. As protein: CASRGANQPQHF.

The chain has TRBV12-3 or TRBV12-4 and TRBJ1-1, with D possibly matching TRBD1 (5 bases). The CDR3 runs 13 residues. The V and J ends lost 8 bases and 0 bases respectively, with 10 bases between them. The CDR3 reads CASGQGMNTEAFF. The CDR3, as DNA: TGTGCCAGCGGACAAGGGATGAACACTGAAGCTTTCTTT.

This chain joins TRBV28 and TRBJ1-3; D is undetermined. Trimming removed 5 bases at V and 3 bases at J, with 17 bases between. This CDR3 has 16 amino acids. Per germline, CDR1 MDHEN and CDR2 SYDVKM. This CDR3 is CASSRHGSLYGNTIYF. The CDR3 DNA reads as TGTGCCAGCAGTCGCCACGGCAGCCTGTATGGAAACACCATATATTTT. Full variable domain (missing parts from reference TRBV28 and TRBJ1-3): DVKVTQSSRYLVKRTGEKVFLECVQDMDHENMFWYRQDPGLGLRLIYFSYDVKMKEKGDIPEGYSVSREKKERFSLILESASTNQTSMYLCASSRHGSLYGNTIYFGEGSWLTVV.

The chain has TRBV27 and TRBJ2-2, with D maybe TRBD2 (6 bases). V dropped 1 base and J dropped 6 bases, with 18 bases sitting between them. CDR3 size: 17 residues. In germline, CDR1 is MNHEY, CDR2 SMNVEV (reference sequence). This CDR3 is CASSLLVGRRRAGELFF. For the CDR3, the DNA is TGTGCCAGCAGTTTATTAGTGGGACGGCGGAGGGCCGGGGAGCTGTTTTTT.

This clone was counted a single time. CDR3 DNA: TGTGCCAGCAGCCAACTGCGGGACGGCTACAATGAGCAGTTCTTC. The encoded protein is CASSQLRDGYNEQFF. The V and J genes are TRBV3-1 (or the pseudogene TRBV3-2) and TRBJ2-1; a weak D match, TRBD2 (6 bases). Between the trimmed V and J ends, which lost 2 bases and 3 bases, there was a span of 11 bases. Germline V lookup: CDR1 LGHDT, CDR2 YNNKEL (reference sequence). The CDR3 length is 15 residues.

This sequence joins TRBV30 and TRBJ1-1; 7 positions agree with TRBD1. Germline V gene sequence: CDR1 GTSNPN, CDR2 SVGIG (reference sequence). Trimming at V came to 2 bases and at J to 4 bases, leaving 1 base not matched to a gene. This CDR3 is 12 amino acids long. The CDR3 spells CAWSTGATEAFF. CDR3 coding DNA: TGTGCCTGGAGTACAGGGGCCACTGAAGCTTTCTTT. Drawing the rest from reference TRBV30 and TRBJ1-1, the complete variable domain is SQTIHQWPATLVQPVGSPLSLECTVEGTSNPNLYWYRQAAGRGLQLLFYSVGIGQISSEVPQNLSASRPQDRQFILSSKKLLLSDSGFYLCAWSTGATEAFFGQGTRLTVV.

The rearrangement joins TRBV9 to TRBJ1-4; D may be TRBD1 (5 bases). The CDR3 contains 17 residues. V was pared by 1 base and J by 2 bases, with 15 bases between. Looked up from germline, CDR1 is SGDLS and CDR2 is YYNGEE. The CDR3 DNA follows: TGTGCCAGCAGCGTAAGGGAGGGGCTAGGGACTAATGAAAAACTGTTTTTT. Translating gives CASSVREGLGTNEKLFF. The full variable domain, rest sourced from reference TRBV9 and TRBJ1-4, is DSGVTQTPKHLITATGQRVTLRCSPRSGDLSVYWYQQSLDQGLQFLIQYYNGEERAKGNILERFSAQQFPDLHSELNLSSLELGDSALYFCASSVREGLGTNEKLFFGSGTQLSVL.